This T cell receptor beta chain derives from a study of T cell repertoires in aging, cancer and after chemotherapy. Study outcomes and limitations: Compared with age-matched healthy donors, untreated hematological or solid cancer patients showed higher blood TCR clonality.

The template was genomic DNA from peripheral blood, not RNA. Rearranged V-D-J TRB sequences were amplified with a mixed TRB-A/B primer pool. TCRdb ran MiXCR on the multiplex PCR reads and lists one entry per CDR3 protein. Among 2,500 to 3,000 distinct CDR3 sequences listed, more than 20% were seen once. CDR3 length: 17 residues. In germline, CDR1 is MGHDK, CDR2 SYGVNS. V was clipped by 3 bases and J by 9 bases, with 24 bases between them. This clonotype has only a few counts. The target antigen is unknown. The sequencing input was blood. The source of this sequence is a human donor with a solid tumor. V gene TRBV25-1 combines with J gene TRBJ2-1; the D gene is possibly TRBD1 (6 bases). The CDR3 nucleotides are TGTGCCAGCAGTGAGGGACAAGAACCTAACCAGGGTCCTGAGCAGTTCTTC. It translates to CASSEGQEPNQGPEQFF. Complete variable domain (other parts from reference TRBV25-1 and TRBJ2-1): EADIYQTPRYLVIGTGKKITLECSQTMGHDKMYWYQQDPGMELHLIHYSYGVNSTEKGDLSSESTVSRIRTEHFPLTLESARPSHTSQYLCASSEGQEPNQGPEQFFGPGTRLTVL.